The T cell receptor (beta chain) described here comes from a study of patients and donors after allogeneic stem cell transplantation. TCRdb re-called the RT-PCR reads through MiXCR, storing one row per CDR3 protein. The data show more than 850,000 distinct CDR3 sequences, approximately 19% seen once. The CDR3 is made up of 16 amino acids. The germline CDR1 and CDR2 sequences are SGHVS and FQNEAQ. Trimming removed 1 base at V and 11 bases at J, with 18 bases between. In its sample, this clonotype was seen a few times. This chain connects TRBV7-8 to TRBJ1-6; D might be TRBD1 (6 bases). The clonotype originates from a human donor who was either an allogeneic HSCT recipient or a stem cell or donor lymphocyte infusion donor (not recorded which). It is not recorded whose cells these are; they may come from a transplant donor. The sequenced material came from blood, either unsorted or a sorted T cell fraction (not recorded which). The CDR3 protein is CASSLVEGGSSAPLHF. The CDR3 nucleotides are TGTGCCAGCAGCTTAGTGGAGGGGGGGTCAAGTGCACCCCTCCACTTT.